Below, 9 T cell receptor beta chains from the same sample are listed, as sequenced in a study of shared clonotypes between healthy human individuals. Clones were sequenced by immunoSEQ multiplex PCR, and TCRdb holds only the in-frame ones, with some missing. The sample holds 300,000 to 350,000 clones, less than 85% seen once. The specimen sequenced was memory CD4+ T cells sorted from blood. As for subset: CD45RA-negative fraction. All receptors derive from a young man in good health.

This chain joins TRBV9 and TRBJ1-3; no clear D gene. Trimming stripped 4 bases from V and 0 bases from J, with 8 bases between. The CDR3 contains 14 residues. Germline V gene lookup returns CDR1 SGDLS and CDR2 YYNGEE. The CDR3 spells CASSPLTSGNTIYF. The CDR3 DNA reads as TGTGCCAGCAGCCCCCTGACCTCTGGAAACACCATATATTTT.

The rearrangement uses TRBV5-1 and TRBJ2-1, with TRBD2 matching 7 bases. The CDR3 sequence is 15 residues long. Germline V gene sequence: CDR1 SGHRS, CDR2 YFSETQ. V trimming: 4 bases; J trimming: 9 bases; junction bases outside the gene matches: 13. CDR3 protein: CASSPGTTSEGEQFF. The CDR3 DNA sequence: TGCGCCAGCAGCCCCGGGACTACTTCCGAGGGTGAGCAGTTCTTC. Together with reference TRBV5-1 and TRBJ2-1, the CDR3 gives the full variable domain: KAGVTQTPRYLIKTRGQQVTLSCSPISGHRSVSWYQQTPGQGLQFLFEYFSETQRNKGNFPGRFSGRQFSNSRSEMNVSTLELGDSALYLCASSPGTTSEGEQFFGPGTRLTVL.

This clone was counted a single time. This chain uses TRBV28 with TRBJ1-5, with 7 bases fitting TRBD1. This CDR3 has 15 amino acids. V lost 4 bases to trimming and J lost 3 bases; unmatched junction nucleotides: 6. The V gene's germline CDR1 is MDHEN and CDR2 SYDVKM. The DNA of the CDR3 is TGTGCCAGCAGTTCGCCCGGGACAGTCAATCAGCCCCAGCATTTT. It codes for CASSSPGTVNQPQHF.

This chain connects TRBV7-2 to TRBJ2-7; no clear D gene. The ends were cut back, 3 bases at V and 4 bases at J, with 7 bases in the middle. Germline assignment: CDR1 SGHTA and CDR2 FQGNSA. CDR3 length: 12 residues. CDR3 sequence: CASSFRLYEQYF. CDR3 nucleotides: TGTGCCAGCAGCTTTCGTTTGTACGAGCAGTACTTC.

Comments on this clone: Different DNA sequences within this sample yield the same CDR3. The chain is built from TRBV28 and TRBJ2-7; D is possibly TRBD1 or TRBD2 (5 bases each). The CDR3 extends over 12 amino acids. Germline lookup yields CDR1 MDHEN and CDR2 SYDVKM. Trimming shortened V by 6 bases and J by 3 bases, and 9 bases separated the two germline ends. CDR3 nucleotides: TGTGCCAGCAGGCAGGGAGTCTACGAGCAGTACTTC. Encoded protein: CASRQGVYEQYF.

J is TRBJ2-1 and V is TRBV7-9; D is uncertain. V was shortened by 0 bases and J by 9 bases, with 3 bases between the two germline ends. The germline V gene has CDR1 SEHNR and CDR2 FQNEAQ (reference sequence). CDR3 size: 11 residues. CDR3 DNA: TGTGCCAGCAGCTTAGCCCCTGAGCAGTTCTTC. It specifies CASSLAPEQFF.

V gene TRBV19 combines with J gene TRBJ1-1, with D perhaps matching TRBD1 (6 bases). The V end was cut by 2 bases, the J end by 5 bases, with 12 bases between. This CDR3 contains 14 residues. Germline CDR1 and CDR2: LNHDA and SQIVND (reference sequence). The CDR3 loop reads CASSITRGETEAFF. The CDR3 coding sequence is TGTGCCAGTAGTATAACCAGGGGAGAAACTGAAGCTTTCTTT. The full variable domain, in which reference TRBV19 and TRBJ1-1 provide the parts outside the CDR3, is DGGITQSPKYLFRKEGQNVTLSCEQNLNHDAMYWYRQDPGQGLRLIYYSQIVNDFQKGDIAEGYSVSREKKESFPLTVTSAQKNPTAFYLCASSITRGETEAFFGQGTRLTVV.

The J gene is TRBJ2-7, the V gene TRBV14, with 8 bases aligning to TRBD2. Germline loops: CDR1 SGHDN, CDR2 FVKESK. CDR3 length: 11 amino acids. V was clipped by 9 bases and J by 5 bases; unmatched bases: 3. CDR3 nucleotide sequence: TGTGCCAGTGGACTAGCCGACGAGCAGTACTTC. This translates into CASGLADEQYF.

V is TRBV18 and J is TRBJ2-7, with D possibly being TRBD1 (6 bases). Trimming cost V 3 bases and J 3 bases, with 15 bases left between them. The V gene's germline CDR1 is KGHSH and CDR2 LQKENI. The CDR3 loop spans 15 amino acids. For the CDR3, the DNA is TGTGCCAGCTCACCGACGATTGGACAGCACTACGAGCAGTACTTC. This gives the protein CASSPTIGQHYEQYF. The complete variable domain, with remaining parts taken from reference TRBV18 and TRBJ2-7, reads NAGVMQNPRHLVRRRGQEARLRCSPMKGHSHVYWYRQLPEEGLKFMVYLQKENIIDESGMPKERFSAEFPKEGPSILRIQQVVRGDSAAYFCASSPTIGQHYEQYFGPGTRLTVT.